These T cell receptor beta chains were read from a single sample in a study of blood T cell repertoires in COVID-19. The table came from immunoSEQ multiplex PCR; TCRdb's copy has only in-frame clones and leaves some out. The profile covers a few hundred thousand clones, with approximately 78% appearing a single time and 8.2% taken by the ten largest. The specimen sequenced was peripheral blood. These receptor sequences come from a woman of 80 years or more with COVID-19, enrolled during active disease. The CDR3 runs from the conserved cysteine through the conserved F or W. D genes are given only for firm matches. Size values are once, few and many counts, or a class for expanded clones, and some rows have none.

. TRBJ1-1 . TRBV29-1 TGCAGCGTCGCTCAGAGGCAAGAGACTGAAGCTTTCTTT CSVAQRQETEAFF
. TRBJ1-1 . TRBV4-3 TGCGCCAGCAGCCAGGGATTGAGGGTGAACACTGAAGCTTTCTTT CASSQGLRVNTEAFF
. TRBJ2-1 . TRBV5-1 TGCGCCAGCAGCTTGCTAGGAAACTCCTACAATGAGCAGTTCTTC CASSLLGNSYNEQFF
. TRBJ1-2 TRBD1 TRBV2 TGTGCCAGCTCTTACAGGGGCAACTATGGCTACACCTTC CASSYRGNYGYTF
. TRBJ2-7 TRBD1 TRBV11-2 TGTGCCAGCAGCCCCGGGACAGCCTACGAGCAGTACTTC CASSPGTAYEQYF
. TRBJ1-3 . TRBV5-5 TGTGCCAGCAGCTTGGTCCTGGGCCCGAGCTCTGGAAACACCATATATTTT CASSLVLGPSSGNTIYF
. TRBJ2-5 . TRBV15 TGTGCCACCAGCAGAGATAAAGGGGGCCAAGAGACCCAGTACTTC CATSRDKGGQETQYF
. TRBJ1-2 TRBD1 TRBV7-2 TGTGCCAGCAGCTTGGGACAGGACCAGGGCTACACCTTC CASSLGQDQGYTF
. TRBJ1-2 TRBD1 TRBV5-4 TGTGCCAGCAGCTTAGACAGGGGGCTGGATGGCTACACCTTC CASSLDRGLDGYTF
. TRBJ1-2 . TRBV3-1/TRBV3-2 TGTGCCAGCAGCGCCGGGGGGCCTTGGGGCTACACCTTC CASSAGGPWGYTF
. TRBJ2-7 TRBD2 TRBV6-2/TRBV6-3 TGTGCCAGCAGTTACGAGACTAGCGGGAGAGTCCTGCGGTCGGGCTACGAGCAGTACTTC CASSYETSGRVLRSGYEQYF
. TRBJ2-5 . TRBV9 TGTGCCAGCAGTTCCAGTGGAGAGACCCAGTACTTC CASSSSGETQYF
once TRBJ2-3 . TRBV5-1 TGCGCCAGCAGCCCGCGGCCTGATCGAGATACGCAGTATTTT CASSPRPDRDTQYF
few TRBJ1-4 TRBD1 TRBV30 TGTGCCTGGAGTGCAGGACAGGGACTACTTAATGAAAAACTGTTTTTT CAWSAGQGLLNEKLFF
once TRBJ1-4 . TRBV5-1 TGCGCCAGCAGCTTGGCTGGGTCAGGTTCAACTAATGAAAAACTGTTTTTT CASSLAGSGSTNEKLFF
. TRBJ1-1 . TRBV7-2 TGTGCCAGCAGCTTCGGACTTGAAGCTTTCTTT CASSFGLEAFF
once TRBJ2-5 TRBD2 TRBV29-1 TGCAGCGTTGAAGATTACGCGGGGGAGGGAGAGACCCAGTACTTC CSVEDYAGEGETQYF
. TRBJ2-5 . TRBV2 TGTGCCAGCAGTGAAGCGCTCGGGGGAGGAGAGACCCAGTACTTC CASSEALGGGETQYF
. TRBJ1-1 . TRBV5-6 TGTGCCAGCAGCTTTTTACAATATTCTGAAGCTTTCTTT CASSFLQYSEAFF
. TRBJ2-3 TRBD2 TRBV28 TGTGCCAGCAACAGAAGGGGTCTAGCGGGTCCAGATACGCAGTATTTT CASNRRGLAGPDTQYF
. TRBJ2-1 . TRBV5-1 TGCGCCAGCACGCCGACAATCTCCTACAATGAGCAGTTCTTC CASTPTISYNEQFF
once TRBJ2-1 . TRBV4-3 TGCGCCAGCAGCCAATCTGGTGCCCTAGGATACAATGAGCAGTTCTTC CASSQSGALGYNEQFF
. TRBJ1-1 . TRBV6-5 TGTGCCAGCAGGCGGGAGAACACTGAAGCTTTCTTT CASRRENTEAFF
. TRBJ1-2 TRBD1 TRBV18 TGTGCCTCCTCAGGGGGCAGCGCCTACCTTAACTATGGCTACACCTTC CASSGGSAYLNYGYTF
. TRBJ1-1 . TRBV7-2 TGTGCCAGCAGCTGGCAGGGGAGCGGTACTGAAGCTTTCTTT CASSWQGSGTEAFF
. TRBJ1-2 . TRBV12-3/TRBV12-4 TGTGCCAGCAGTTTTGGGAGTAAGAATGGCTACACCTTC CASSFGSKNGYTF
. TRBJ1-2 . TRBV7-2 TGTGCCAGCAGCTTAGACGGAGGTTATGGCTACACCTTC CASSLDGGYGYTF
once TRBJ2-3 . TRBV30 TGTGCCTGGAGAGCAGGGGCAGATACGCAGTATTTT CAWRAGADTQYF
. TRBJ1-2 TRBD1 TRBV30 TGTGCCTGGAGTTGGGACAGGAGCTATGGCTACACCTTC CAWSWDRSYGYTF
. TRBJ2-7 TRBD2 TRBV5-1 TGCGCCAGCAGCTTGGCCCGGGGGGTCCCCTACGAGCAGTACTTC CASSLARGVPYEQYF
. TRBJ2-5 TRBD2 TRBV5-6 TGTGCCAGCAGCTCGACTAGCGGGGCTCAGACCCAGTACTTC CASSSTSGAQTQYF
. TRBJ2-7 TRBD1 TRBV6-5 TGTGCCAGCATGCCCGACAGGGTCTCCTACGAGCAGTACTTC CASMPDRVSYEQYF
. TRBJ1-1 . TRBV7-9 TGTGCCAGCAGCTCCCAAGGTAGTGGGAGGGCGACTGAAGCTTTCTTT CASSSQGSGRATEAFF
. TRBJ2-1 TRBD2 TRBV18 TGTGCCAGCTCACCTCGCGGGGAGACTAGCGGGAGCAGGGGCTACAATGAGCAGTTCTTC CASSPRGETSGSRGYNEQFF
. TRBJ2-7 . TRBV15 TGTGCCACCAGCTTGAGAACAGGGCTCTCATACGAGCAGTACTTC CATSLRTGLSYEQYF
few TRBJ1-5 . TRBV10-3 TGTGCCATCAGCAGGGAGGTCGACTTCAATCAGCCCCAGCATTTT CAISREVDFNQPQHF
. TRBJ1-1 TRBD1 TRBV6-4 TGTGCCAGCAGCGCTCACAGGGGTACGACTGAAGCTTTCTTT CASSAHRGTTEAFF
. TRBJ1-3 . TRBV3-1/TRBV3-2 TGTGCCAGCAGCCTTCCCGGAGGCCGCAGCTCTGGAAACACCATATATTTT CASSLPGGRSSGNTIYF
. TRBJ2-1 TRBD2 TRBV4-1 TGCGCCAGCAGCCAAGTAGAACTAGCGGACAATGAGCAGTTCTTC CASSQVELADNEQFF
. TRBJ2-1 . TRBV7-3 TGTGCCAGCAGCGTTCGGACTTCATCCTACAATGAGCAGTTCTTC CASSVRTSSYNEQFF
. TRBJ2-3 TRBD1 TRBV24-1 TGTGCCACCAGTGGGACAGGGGGCCTTCCGCAGTATTTT CATSGTGGLPQYF
. TRBJ1-2 . TRBV29-1 TGCAGCGTCTACTCTCCGGGTGACTATGGCTACACCTTC CSVYSPGDYGYTF
. TRBJ2-1 . TRBV18 TGTGCCAGCTCGGCCTCCTACAATGAGCAGTTCTTC CASSASYNEQFF
once TRBJ2-1 TRBD2 TRBV7-9 TGTGCCAGCAGCCCCGGGACTAGCGACTACAATGAGCAGTTCTTC CASSPGTSDYNEQFF
. TRBJ1-5 . TRBV18 TGTGCCAGCTCACCCTCCGGGGGAGGTCAGCCCCAGCATTTT CASSPSGGGQPQHF
. TRBJ1-1 . TRBV5-4 TGTGCCAGCAGCTCGGTGAACACTGAAGCTTTCTTT CASSSVNTEAFF
. TRBJ2-7 TRBD1 TRBV6-5 TGTGCCAGCAGTCAACAGGGGGCGCGTGAGCAGTACTTC CASSQQGAREQYF
. TRBJ2-3 TRBD2 TRBV6-1 TGTGCCAGCAGTGGCTCCGGGACTAGCGGGGGACTCACAGATACGCAGTATTTT CASSGSGTSGGLTDTQYF
. TRBJ2-7 TRBD1 TRBV12-5 TGTGCTAGTGTTCTCCGGACAGGGCACAGCGAGCAGTACTTC CASVLRTGHSEQYF